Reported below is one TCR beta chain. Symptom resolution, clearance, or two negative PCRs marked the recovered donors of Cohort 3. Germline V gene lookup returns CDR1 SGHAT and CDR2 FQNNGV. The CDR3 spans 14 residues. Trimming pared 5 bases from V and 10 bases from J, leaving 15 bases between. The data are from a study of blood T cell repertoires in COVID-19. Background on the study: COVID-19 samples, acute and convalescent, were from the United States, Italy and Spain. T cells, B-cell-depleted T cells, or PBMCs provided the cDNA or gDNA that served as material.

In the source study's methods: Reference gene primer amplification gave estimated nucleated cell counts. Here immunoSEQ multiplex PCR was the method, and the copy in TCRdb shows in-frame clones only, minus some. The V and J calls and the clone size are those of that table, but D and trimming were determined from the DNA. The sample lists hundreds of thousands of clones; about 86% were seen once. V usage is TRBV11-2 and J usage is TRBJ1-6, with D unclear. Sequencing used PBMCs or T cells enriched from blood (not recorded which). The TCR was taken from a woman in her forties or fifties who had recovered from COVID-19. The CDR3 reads CASSPLARESPLHF. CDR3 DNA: TGTGCCAGCAGCCCACTCGCCCGGGAATCACCCCTCCACTTT.